This T cell receptor beta chain was retrieved from a study of blood T cell repertoires in COVID-19. Study overall: Acute-phase and convalescent COVID-19 samples originated in the United States, Italy and Spain. PBMCs, B-cell-depleted T cells, or T cells provided the cDNA or gDNA that made up the material.

As originally analysed: Amplifying reference gene primers gave estimates of nucleated cell counts. The protocol was immunoSEQ multiplex PCR, while the TCRdb copy is restricted to in-frame clones and leaves out a portion. The V and J calls and clone size were taken over from that table, and D and trimming were inferred from the DNA. The sample has tens of thousands of clones; roughly 84% are singletons. While infection was still active, Seattle patients were enrolled and then followed longitudinally. Trimming took 7 bases from V and 6 from J, leaving 15 bases between them. This CDR3 spans 13 amino acids. Germline V CDR1 and CDR2: MNHEY, SVGAGI.

The V gene is TRBV6-5, the J gene TRBJ1-1, with a tentative D call TRBD1 (6 bases). The sample was peripheral blood. The clonotype comes from a man aged 50 to 60 with COVID-19, enrolled during active disease. CDR3: CASTGGAGSEAFF. CDR3 in DNA: TGTGCCAGCACGGGGGGGGCCGGCTCTGAAGCTTTCTTT.